These 32 T cell receptor beta chains originate from one sample sequenced in a study of PD-L1 blockade in urothelial cancer. Noted time point: pretreatment peripheral blood. Measured with immunoSEQ multiplex PCR; TCRdb has only the in-frame clones, and not every one. The sample contains some 120,000 clones, roughly 84% of which appear only once. Here the sequenced sample was PBMCs, taken around atezolizumab (anti-PD-L1) treatment. The receptors were gathered from a man aged 50 to 60 with urothelial cancer.

V is TRBV21-1 and J is TRBJ2-7; the table's D call of TRBD1 was not tested on the DNA. TRBV21-1 is a documented pseudogene. The CDR3 is 14 residues long. The CDR3 here is CASRGQAVSYEQYF. DNA of the CDR3: TGTGCCAGCAGGGGACAGGCCGTCTCCTACGAGCAGTACTTC.

This chain links TRBV28 with TRBJ2-3; TRBD2 matches at 9 bases. V dropped 7 bases and J dropped 1; count of bases not matched to a gene: 0. The germline V gene encodes CDR1 MDHEN and CDR2 SYDVKM. There are 13 residues in the CDR3. The chain's CDR3 is CASKREGTDTQYF. DNA of the CDR3: TGTGCCAGCAAGCGGGAGGGCACAGATACGCAGTATTTT.

The gene calls are TRBV20-1 and TRBJ1-1; 7 bases match TRBD1. From germline, CDR1 is DFQATT and CDR2 SNEGSKA (reference sequence). The CDR3 is made up of 11 amino acids. The CDR3 region has the DNA TGCAGACCAGGGGGGAACACTGAAGCTTTCTTT. Translating it yields CRPGGNTEAFF.

V and J are TRBV28 and TRBJ1-2; 7 nucleotides align to TRBD1. This CDR3 region has 13 residues. Looked up from germline, CDR1 is MDHEN and CDR2 is SYDVKM. The V and J ends lost 4 bases and 4 bases, in that order; junction bases with no gene match: 3. This CDR3 is CASSWGDSYGYTF. CDR3 DNA sequence: TGTGCCAGCAGTTGGGGGGACAGCTATGGCTACACCTTC.

CDR3 residues: CASSLAFGGRGEPEQYF. The CDR3 coding sequence is TGTGCCAGCAGCTTGGCCTTTGGCGGGAGAGGCGAGCCCGAGCAGTACTTC. The chain links TRBV5-6 to TRBJ2-7, with 7 bases that match TRBD2. The CDR3 sequence is 17 residues long. With V trimmed by 0 bases and J by 6 bases, 15 bases remained unmatched. Per germline, CDR1 SGHDT and CDR2 YYEEEE.

CDR3 amino acids: CASSLERVSREQYF. The CDR3 DNA is TGCGCCAGCAGCTTGGAACGGGTATCTCGCGAGCAGTACTTC. The rearrangement links TRBV5-1 to TRBJ2-7, with D unresolved. Trimming took 0 bases from V and 6 from J, leaving 13 bases between them. Germline CDR1 is SGHRS and CDR2 is YFSETQ. The CDR3 covers 14 residues.

This chain connects TRBV28 to TRBJ1-1; tentative D call: TRBD1 (5 bases). The germline CDR1 and CDR2 sequences are MDHEN and SYDVKM. Trimming took 8 bases from V and 2 from J, leaving 9 bases between them. The length of the CDR3 is 12 residues. The CDR3 DNA follows: TGTGCCAGCCACGACAGAAACACTGAAGCTTTCTTT. This gives the protein CASHDRNTEAFF.

The rearrangement uses TRBV9 and TRBJ2-1, with 9 positions matching TRBD2. The CDR3 consists of 16 residues. Trimming took 3 bases from V and 1 from J; bases not matched to a gene: 5. In germline, CDR1 is SGDLS, CDR2 YYNGEE. CDR3 residues: CASSGPSGISYNEQFF. In DNA form, the CDR3 reads TGTGCCAGCAGCGGCCCTAGCGGGATATCCTACAATGAGCAGTTCTTC. Combining the CDR3 with reference TRBV9 and TRBJ2-1 gives the whole variable domain DSGVTQTPKHLITATGQRVTLRCSPRSGDLSVYWYQQSLDQGLQFLIQYYNGEERAKGNILERFSAQQFPDLHSELNLSSLELGDSALYFCASSGPSGISYNEQFFGPGTRLTVL.

The rearrangement uses TRBV5-8 and TRBJ1-2; TRBD1 matches 7 bases. The CDR3 is made up of 15 amino acids. Trimming took 6 bases from V and 5 from J; bases not matched to a gene: 13. Germline CDR1 SGHTS, CDR2 YDEGEE. CDR3 in amino acids: CASKQAAGTAYGYTF. The CDR3 DNA follows: TGTGCCAGCAAACAAGCCGCCGGGACAGCTTATGGCTACACCTTC.

The chain joins TRBV30 to TRBJ1-4; no definite D call. Germline V gene lookup returns CDR1 GTSNPN and CDR2 SVGIG (reference sequence). V shed 0 bases and J shed 8 bases, with 10 bases lying between them. The CDR3 runs 13 residues. The CDR3 protein is CAWSVRGPEKLFF. CDR3 DNA sequence: TGTGCCTGGAGTGTACGAGGGCCAGAAAAACTGTTTTTT.

The chain is built from TRBV30 and TRBJ1-4, with D uncertain. The CDR3 consists of 13 residues. Trimming removed 4 bases at V and 7 bases at J, with 13 bases between. In germline, CDR1 is GTSNPN, CDR2 SVGIG (reference sequence). CDR3 sequence (DNA): TGTGCCTGGACGGCCGGGGTAGCTGAAAAACTGTTTTTT. Translating it yields CAWTAGVAEKLFF.

V and J are TRBV27 and TRBJ2-3; D is possibly TRBD2 (5 bases). Deletions cut 7 bases from V and 6 bases from J, with 17 bases between. The CDR3 consists of 14 residues. The germline CDR1 and CDR2 sequences are MNHEY and SMNVEV (reference sequence). The CDR3 protein is CASKGFTPGDTQYF. The CDR3, as DNA: TGTGCCAGCAAAGGTTTCACCCCGGGGGATACGCAGTATTTT.

V gene TRBV4-1 combines with J gene TRBJ2-1; the D is unclear. The CDR3 runs 14 residues. Per the germline V gene, CDR1 is MGHRA and CDR2 is YSYEKL. Trimming pared 0 bases from V and 7 bases from J, leaving 10 bases between. The CDR3 nucleotides read TGCGCCAGCAGCCAAGATCGTCAGGATAATGAGCAGTTCTTC. Amino acids: CASSQDRQDNEQFF.

The chain recombines TRBV11-2 with TRBJ2-1; TRBD2 is a possible D gene (5 bases). V shed 1 base and J shed 10 bases, with 11 bases lying between them. The length of the CDR3 is 13 residues. CDR1 is SGHAT, CDR2 FQNNGV, per germline. The CDR3 loop is CASSLGAQREQFF. CDR3 nucleotide sequence: TGTGCCAGCAGCTTAGGAGCCCAGCGGGAGCAGTTCTTC.

This clone was found once. V gene TRBV2 combines with J gene TRBJ2-2, with 9 bases identical to TRBD1. This CDR3 spans 15 amino acids. Germline assignment: CDR1 SNHLY and CDR2 FYNNEI. With V trimmed by 6 bases and J by 8 bases, 10 bases remained unmatched. The CDR3: CASRPGQGHRGELFF. The CDR3 coding sequence is TGTGCCAGCAGACCGGGACAGGGCCATCGGGGGGAGCTGTTTTTT.

The gene calls are TRBV6-6 and TRBJ2-7; 7 bases fit TRBD2. Per the germline V gene, CDR1 is MNHNY and CDR2 is SVGAGI (reference sequence). With V trimmed by 0 bases and J by 6 bases, 8 bases remained unmatched. This CDR3 has 15 residues. CDR3 residues: CASSYSGGSLSEQYF. The CDR3 DNA sequence: TGTGCCAGCAGTTACTCGGGCGGGAGCTTATCCGAGCAGTACTTC.

The V gene is TRBV11-3, the J gene TRBJ2-1; 8 bases map to TRBD2. J was trimmed by 2 bases and V by 5 bases; bases with no gene match: 2. The CDR3 contains 14 residues. Germline lookup yields CDR1 SGHNT and CDR2 YENEEA. CDR3 protein: CASSQGLAYNEQFF. The CDR3 DNA sequence: TGTGCCAGCAGCCAGGGACTAGCCTACAATGAGCAGTTCTTC.

The V gene is TRBV5-1, the J gene TRBJ2-3; TRBD2 matches at 10 bases. The germline CDR1 and CDR2 sequences are SGHRS and YFSETQ. Trimming took 3 bases from V and 4 from J; bases not matched to a gene: 8. This CDR3 comprises 16 residues. CDR3 amino acids: CASSYLAGAVADTQYF. CDR3 DNA: TGCGCCAGCAGCTACCTAGCGGGAGCGGTCGCAGATACGCAGTATTTT. Full variable domain (missing parts from reference TRBV5-1 and TRBJ2-3): KAGVTQTPRYLIKTRGQQVTLSCSPISGHRSVSWYQQTPGQGLQFLFEYFSETQRNKGNFPGRFSGRQFSNSRSEMNVSTLELGDSALYLCASSYLAGAVADTQYFGPGTRLTVL.

This chain joins TRBV15 and TRBJ2-1; 11 bases are a match to TRBD2. The CDR3 is 14 residues long. With 3 bases clipped from V and 8 bases from J, the junction kept 3 bases outside the gene matches. Germline V gene lookup returns CDR1 LNHNV and CDR2 YYDKDF (reference sequence). The CDR3 sequence is CATSRSSGRYEQFF. The CDR3 nucleotides read TGTGCCACCAGCAGGTCTAGCGGGAGGTATGAGCAGTTCTTC.

This clone has at least ten counts. The CDR3, as DNA: TGTGCCAGCAGTTTATGGGGCAATCCCTATGGCTACACCTTC. As protein: CASSLWGNPYGYTF. The chain combines TRBV28 with TRBJ1-2, with unresolved D. The CDR3 consists of 14 residues. The germline V gene encodes CDR1 MDHEN and CDR2 SYDVKM. Trimming left V 0 bases short and J 4 bases short, with 9 bases between.

The chain recombines TRBV5-1 with TRBJ2-2, with 7 positions matching TRBD1. V dropped 0 bases and J dropped 1; count of bases not matched to a gene: 6. The CDR3 runs to 17 residues. CDR1 SGHRS and CDR2 YFSETQ come from the germline V gene. The DNA for the CDR3 is TGCGCCAGCAGCTTGGCCTCCGGGACAGTGAACACCGGGGAGCTGTTTTTT. Translation: CASSLASGTVNTGELFF.

The chain uses TRBV4-2 and TRBJ1-3; weak D call: TRBD1 (6 bases). The V gene lost 0 bases and the J gene lost 0 bases, with 12 bases spanning the gap. This CDR3 is built from 17 residues. Per germline, CDR1 LGHNA and CDR2 YNFKEQ. CDR3 bases: TGTGCCAGCAGCCAAGATTTCACAGGGAGCTCTGGAAACACCATATATTTT. Translated: CASSQDFTGSSGNTIYF.

The V call is TRBV29-1, the J call TRBJ2-5; 8 positions match TRBD1. Unmatched junction bases numbered 15, after V lost 3 bases and J lost 6 bases. The CDR3 covers 16 residues. The V gene's germline CDR1 is SQVTM and CDR2 ANQGSEA. The CDR3 sequence is CSVDDRGYPPHKTQYF. CDR3 in DNA: TGCAGCGTTGACGACAGGGGCTACCCACCCCACAAGACCCAGTACTTC.

This rearrangement joins TRBV28 to TRBJ2-7, with TRBD2 matching over 7 bases. Germline loops: CDR1 MDHEN, CDR2 SYDVKM. J lost 4 bases, V lost 5 bases, and 8 bases had no gene match. CDR3 length: 14 residues. The CDR3 nucleotides read TGTGCCAGCAGTCCAAGTGGGGGGGATTACGAGCAGTACTTC. As protein: CASSPSGGDYEQYF.

The rearrangement joins TRBV28 to TRBJ2-1; 8 positions match TRBD2. Germline assignment: CDR1 MDHEN and CDR2 SYDVKM. This CDR3 comprises 18 residues. V shed 4 bases, J shed 5 bases, and the junction held 16 bases outside the gene matches. The CDR3 DNA sequence: TGTGCCAGCAGTTCGGTATTAGCGGGGAGTAGACTAGACAATGAGCAGTTCTTC. It yields the protein CASSSVLAGSRLDNEQFF.

The V gene is TRBV27, the J gene TRBJ1-2; no clear D. Germline V gives CDR1 MNHEY, CDR2 SMNVEV (reference sequence). The CDR3 spans 14 residues. V was shortened by 4 bases and J by 4 bases, with 13 bases between the two germline ends. CDR3 nucleotide sequence: TGTGCCAGCAGTTCCCCACTTCTTGGCTATGGCTACACCTTC. This encodes CASSSPLLGYGYTF.

V gene TRBV11-2 combines with J gene TRBJ2-4; D gene unclear. In germline, CDR1 is SGHAT, CDR2 FQNNGV. Trimming took 1 base from V and 16 from J, leaving 17 bases between them. The CDR3 is 13 amino acids. CDR3 in DNA: TGTGCCAGCAGCTTAGGGCGAACGGAGAATTCCTACTTC. It specifies CASSLGRTENSYF.

This clone has more than one count but fewer than ten. The chain uses TRBV19 and TRBJ2-6; D gene uncertain. Germline V gene data show CDR1 as LNHDA and CDR2 as SQIVND (reference sequence). CDR3 length equals 14 residues. V was pared by 3 bases and J by 4 bases, with 7 bases between. The CDR3 loop is CASSIPSGANVLTF. CDR3 sequence (DNA): TGTGCCAGTAGTATTCCTTCCGGGGCCAACGTCCTGACTTTC.

CDR3 region: CASSLRQGGTEAFF. CDR3 nucleotide sequence: TGTGCCAGCAGCTTAAGGCAGGGTGGAACTGAAGCTTTCTTT. This sequence joins TRBV11-2 and TRBJ1-1; D might be TRBD1 (5 bases). The ends were cut back, 2 bases at V and 5 bases at J, with 12 bases in the middle. The CDR3 sequence is 14 residues long. Germline-derived CDR1 and CDR2 are SGHAT and FQNNGV.

This rearrangement joins TRBV30 to TRBJ2-3; TRBD2 matches 16 bases. Germline-derived CDR1 and CDR2 are GTSNPN and SVGIG (reference sequence). With 3 bases clipped from V and 8 bases from J, the junction kept 2 bases outside the gene matches. CDR3 length: 14 amino acids. DNA of the CDR3: TGTGCCTGGAGGGGACTAGCGGGAGGGGGTACGCAGTATTTT. This sequence encodes CAWRGLAGGGTQYF.

The V and J genes are TRBV7-9 and TRBJ1-4; maybe TRBD1 (5 bases). Per germline, CDR1 SEHNR and CDR2 FQNEAQ (reference sequence). Trimming took off 8 bases at V and 7 bases at J, with 11 bases between the two ends. CDR3 length: 12 amino acids. The CDR3 coding sequence is TGTGCCAGCTCCCCGGGGGTTGAAAAACTGTTTTTT. Protein sequence: CASSPGVEKLFF.

V is TRBV6-5 and J is TRBJ2-4, with TRBD2 matching over 7 bases. V lost 7 bases and J lost 9; bases outside the gene matches: 9. The germline V gene has CDR1 MNHEY and CDR2 SVGAGI. CDR3 length: 13 amino acids. The CDR3 sequence is CASTDGGGGIQYF. Here the CDR3 DNA reads TGTGCCAGCACCGACGGTGGGGGGGGCATTCAGTACTTC.